This T cell receptor (beta chain) is drawn from a study of cytomegalovirus exposure and HLA in healthy donors. Vbeta (60) and Jbeta (13) primers were used in the PCR. Per the original methods: In a later analysis, 10 million to 11 million of about 80 million unique beta chains occurred in at least two donors. The assay was immunoSEQ multiplex PCR, and TCRdb's table has in-frame clones only and misses some. V, J and clone size reflect that table, while D and trimming were determined from the DNA. The sample consists of around 140,000 clones, about three quarters of them appearing once. The CDR3 sequence is 16 residues long. The germline gives CDR1 SEHNR, CDR2 FQNEAQ (reference sequence). This clone was picked up a small number of times. What it binds is unknown. Sequence at one end of the junction differs from germline and may be a read error. Overall study findings and caveats: A reported reduction in N-insertions relative to the roughly 700-donor mean was seen in an Asian-associated ancestry cluster in a later analysis. The productive fraction for most TCR beta V segments was about 87% or about 30% in an earlier analysis.

Healthy individuals who donated bone marrow served as the donors. The sample consisted of PBMCs. The sequence derives from a man in his forties in good health and CMV-seronegative. The V and J genes are TRBV7-9 and TRBJ2-7; 8 nucleotides align to TRBD2. CDR3 sequence (DNA): TGTTCCAGCAGCTCGGGGAAGGGACTAGTTAGCTACGAGCAGTACTTC. This gives the protein CSSSSGKGLVSYEQYF.